The present T cell receptor (beta chain) was sequenced within a study of blood T cells in healthy people across ages. Sample-barcoded 5' priming and a J-beta primer mix drove a second PCR of roughly 6 to 12 cycles. A template-switch adaptor containing 12 random nucleotides labeled each cDNA molecule. TCRdb re-called the 5' RACE reads with MiXCR, one entry per CDR3 protein. This table has about 1.5 million distinct CDR3 sequences, 40% to 45% appearing once. The CDR3 is 14 amino acids. V was pared by 1 base and J by 0 bases, with 8 bases between. Germline values: CDR1 DFQATT, CDR2 SNEGSKA (reference sequence). General study points: There were more naive CD4+ cells and higher diversity in long-lived donors than in aged donors.

Isolation of PBMCs gave at least 6 million cells per sample. This clonotype came up a few times. Its antigen remains unidentified. Sequenced material: blood. V usage is TRBV20-1 and J usage is TRBJ2-3; D is uncertain. This receptor was obtained from a young woman in good health. The CDR3 sequence: CSARVSRSTDTQYF. The CDR3 nucleotides read TGCAGTGCTAGAGTCTCGCGAAGCACAGATACGCAGTATTTT.